Shown below are 26 T cell receptor beta chains from a single sample sequenced in a study of blood T cell repertoires in COVID-19. TCRdb's table, derived via immunoSEQ multiplex PCR, lists solely in-frame clones and lacks some. The table has under 250,000 clones, 65% to 90% seen once. The sequenced sample was peripheral blood. All receptors come from a man aged 50-60 years with active or convalescent COVID-19.

The chain joins TRBV6-1 to TRBJ2-7, with D hard to call. CDR1 and CDR2 (germline): MNHNS, SASEGT. This CDR3 spans 11 amino acids. V was pared by 3 bases and J by 3 bases, with 3 bases between. CDR3 DNA sequence: TGTGCCAGCAGTGACCTCTACGAGCAGTACTTC. Protein sequence: CASSDLYEQYF.

This chain links TRBV5-1 with TRBJ1-1, with 10 bases fitting TRBD1. J lost 0 bases, V lost 4 bases, and 6 bases had no gene match. The germline V gene encodes CDR1 SGHRS and CDR2 YFSETQ. The CDR3 is 16 amino acids. The CDR3 bases are TGCGCCAGCAGCCCGGGACAGGGGATGATGAACACTGAAGCTTTCTTT. The encoded protein is CASSPGQGMMNTEAFF.

The V call is TRBV28, the J call TRBJ2-1, with D possibly TRBD1 on 5 matching bases. CDR1 and CDR2 (germline): MDHEN, SYDVKM. V lost 3 bases to trimming and J lost 5 bases, with 17 bases between them. This CDR3 has 16 amino acids. CDR3 DNA sequence: TGTGCCAGCAGTTTGTATATAGCAGGGTCCAACAATGAGCAGTTCTTC. Protein product: CASSLYIAGSNNEQFF. The full variable domain, completed using reference TRBV28 and TRBJ2-1, is DVKVTQSSRYLVKRTGEKVFLECVQDMDHENMFWYRQDPGLGLRLIYFSYDVKMKEKGDIPEGYSVSREKKERFSLILESASTNQTSMYLCASSLYIAGSNNEQFFGPGTRLTVL.

This clone was found once. This chain joins TRBV28 and TRBJ2-1; a weak D match, TRBD2 (6 bases). The V end lost 6 bases, the J end lost 8 bases, and 20 bases lay between the germline ends. The CDR3 totals 15 residues. Germline V gives CDR1 MDHEN, CDR2 SYDVKM. Here the CDR3 DNA reads TGTGCCAGCAGGCGGACTGGCCCCCCGGGGGATGAGCAGTTCTTC. Encoded protein: CASRRTGPPGDEQFF.

This chain uses TRBV6-2 or TRBV6-3 with TRBJ2-5; TRBD2 matches at 8 bases. The germline CDR1 and CDR2 sequences are MNHEY and SVGEGT. The length of the CDR3 is 17 residues. V lost 2 bases to trimming and J lost 1 base; unmatched junction nucleotides: 9. The CDR3 nucleotides read TGTGCCAGCAGTTACGGGCGGGCTAGCGGGTTCCAAGAGACCCAGTACTTC. Translated, it gives CASSYGRASGFQETQYF.

The chain combines TRBV19 with TRBJ1-1; weak D call: TRBD1 (6 bases). V lost 3 bases to trimming and J lost 2 bases, with 10 bases between them. Germline assignment: CDR1 LNHDA and CDR2 SQIVND (reference sequence). This CDR3 is 14 amino acids long. DNA of the CDR3: TGTGCCAGTAGTATCTTGGGGGCAAACACTGAAGCTTTCTTT. This sequence encodes CASSILGANTEAFF.

The V call is TRBV7-9, the J call TRBJ1-4; D call uncertain. The CDR3 length is 13 residues. V was shortened by 4 bases and J by 3 bases, with 6 bases between the two germline ends. Germline CDR1 and CDR2: SEHNR and FQNEAQ (reference sequence). The CDR3 here is CASSSSANEKLFF. DNA for the CDR3: TGTGCCAGCAGCTCTTCGGCTAATGAAAAACTGTTTTTT. The variable domain in full, with the rest retrieved from reference TRBV7-9 and TRBJ1-4, is DTGVSQNPRHKITKRGQNVTFRCDPISEHNRLYWYRQTLGQGPEFLTYFQNEAQLEKSRLLSDRFSAERPKGSFSTLEIQRTEQGDSAMYLCASSSSANEKLFFGSGTQLSVL.

The rearrangement joins TRBV19 to TRBJ2-1, with TRBD2 identical over 11 bases. J was trimmed by 4 bases and V by 1 base; bases with no gene match: 0. This CDR3 contains 15 residues. Germline values: CDR1 LNHDA, CDR2 SQIVND (reference sequence). The CDR3 DNA is TGTGCCAGTAGTATAGGACTAGCGGGGTACAATGAGCAGTTCTTC. Amino acid sequence: CASSIGLAGYNEQFF. Combining the CDR3 with reference TRBV19 and TRBJ2-1 gives the whole variable domain DGGITQSPKYLFRKEGQNVTLSCEQNLNHDAMYWYRQDPGQGLRLIYYSQIVNDFQKGDIAEGYSVSREKKESFPLTVTSAQKNPTAFYLCASSIGLAGYNEQFFGPGTRLTVL.

This clone came up once. Other DNA sequences in the sample encode the same CDR3. The DNA of the CDR3 is TGTGCCAGCTCACCAACCACAGACACTGAAGCTTTCTTT. Amino acid sequence: CASSPTTDTEAFF. V is TRBV18 and J is TRBJ1-1; D not certain. V was clipped by 2 bases and J by 3 bases, with 7 bases between them. CDR3 length: 13 residues. Germline-derived CDR1 and CDR2 are KGHSH and LQKENI. The full variable domain, completed using reference TRBV18 and TRBJ1-1, is NAGVMQNPRHLVRRRGQEARLRCSPMKGHSHVYWYRQLPEEGLKFMVYLQKENIIDESGMPKERFSAEFPKEGPSILRIQQVVRGDSAAYFCASSPTTDTEAFFGQGTRLTVV.

V usage is TRBV4-1 and J usage is TRBJ2-3, with D tentatively TRBD2 (7 bases). The germline V gene has CDR1 MGHRA and CDR2 YSYEKL. V lost 0 bases and J lost 10, with 26 bases in between. The length of the CDR3 is 18 residues. The CDR3 loop is CASSQEPPQGRERSSQYF. DNA for the CDR3: TGCGCCAGCAGCCAAGAGCCCCCCCAGGGGCGGGAGAGGTCATCGCAGTATTTT.

CDR3 coding DNA: TGCAGCGCTTTAACTAGCGGGGGGGTCAATGAGCAGTTCTTC. Translated, it gives CSALTSGGVNEQFF. This rearrangement joins TRBV29-1 to TRBJ2-1; 13 nucleotides match TRBD2. This CDR3 has 14 amino acids. Germline loops: CDR1 SQVTM, CDR2 ANQGSEA. V trimming: 7 bases; J trimming: 6 bases; junction bases outside the gene matches: 6.

The rearrangement joins TRBV2 to TRBJ1-2; D is perhaps TRBD1 (6 bases). The CDR3 loop spans 13 amino acids. Germline V gene data show CDR1 as SNHLY and CDR2 as FYNNEI. Between the trimmed V and J ends, which lost 7 bases and 4 bases, there was a span of 13 bases. The CDR3 DNA reads TGTGCCAGCAAGGGGGAGACGGGCTATGGCTACACCTTC. Its translation is CASKGETGYGYTF.

V is TRBV5-8 and J is TRBJ1-5; 7 bases agree with TRBD1. CDR3 length: 14 amino acids. After removal of 4 bases from V and 4 bases from J, the junction contained 5 bases not matched to a gene. Germline lookup yields CDR1 SGHTS and CDR2 YDEGEE. The DNA of the CDR3 is TGTGCCAGCAGCCCCCGGACAGGAAATCAGCCCCAGCATTTT. This encodes CASSPRTGNQPQHF.

This rearrangement joins TRBV5-1 to TRBJ2-1; D is unclear. V lost 0 bases to trimming and J lost 0 bases, with 7 bases between them. Germline values: CDR1 SGHRS, CDR2 YFSETQ. The CDR3 has 15 amino acids. CDR3 bases: TGCGCCAGCAGCTTGGCCGAGAACTCCTACAATGAGCAGTTCTTC. Its translation is CASSLAENSYNEQFF.

This rearrangement joins TRBV6-2 or TRBV6-3 to TRBJ2-1; 7 bases are a match to TRBD1. The V gene's germline CDR1 is MNHEY and CDR2 SVGEGT. V lost 4 bases to trimming and J lost 8 bases; unmatched junction nucleotides: 11. CDR3 length equals 15 residues. The chain's CDR3 is CASSSPDRTLDEQFF. In DNA, the CDR3 is TGTGCCAGCAGTTCCCCGGACAGGACACTGGATGAGCAGTTCTTC.

The chain uses TRBV2 and TRBJ1-1, with 10 bases that match TRBD1. This CDR3 is built from 17 residues. Germline CDR1 and CDR2: SNHLY and FYNNEI. V was pared by 4 bases and J by 6 bases, with 14 bases of the junction left unmatched. The CDR3 DNA follows: TGTGCCAGCAGTGGGGGCTGGGCCGGGACAGGGGAGCCTGAAGCTTTCTTT. Protein product: CASSGGWAGTGEPEAFF. The full variable domain, rest sourced from reference TRBV2 and TRBJ1-1, is EPEVTQTPSHQVTQMGQEVILRCVPISNHLYFYWYRQILGQKVEFLVSFYNNEISEKSEIFDDQFSVERPDGSNFTLKIRSTKLEDSAMYFCASSGGWAGTGEPEAFFGQGTRLTVV.

This chain joins TRBV7-2 and TRBJ1-2, with D perhaps TRBD1 (6 bases). The germline CDR1 and CDR2 sequences are SGHTA and FQGNSA. V gave up 1 base and J gave up 4 bases, with 7 bases separating them. The CDR3 consists of 13 residues. This CDR3 reads CASSLDRVYGYTF. For the CDR3, the DNA is TGTGCCAGCAGCTTAGACAGGGTCTATGGCTACACCTTC.

The chain employs TRBV5-1 and TRBJ1-5, with TRBD1 as a possible D gene (5 bases). The germline gives CDR1 SGHRS, CDR2 YFSETQ. This CDR3 comprises 14 residues. Deletions cut 0 bases from V and 3 bases from J, with 7 bases between. CDR3: CASSLGQNNQPQHF. In nucleotides, the CDR3 is TGCGCCAGCAGCTTGGGACAGAACAATCAGCCCCAGCATTTT.

V and J are TRBV9 and TRBJ1-1; 10 positions match TRBD1. The CDR3 loop spans 16 amino acids. The V gene's germline CDR1 is SGDLS and CDR2 YYNGEE. Trimming removed 4 bases from V and 3 bases from J; junction bases left unmatched: 9. The CDR3 is CASSPRTGQGHTEAFF. For the CDR3, the DNA is TGTGCCAGCAGCCCTAGGACGGGACAGGGGCACACTGAAGCTTTCTTT.

V usage is TRBV14 and J usage is TRBJ2-3, with a weak D call TRBD1 (5 bases). Trimming cost V 4 bases and J 2 bases, with 19 bases left between them. Germline CDR1 SGHDN, CDR2 FVKESK. This CDR3 has 17 amino acids. This chain's CDR3 is CASSRRRGSPTTDTQYF. The CDR3 DNA reads as TGTGCCAGCAGCCGGCGAAGGGGATCGCCCACCACAGATACGCAGTATTTT.

The V call is TRBV7-2, the J call TRBJ1-5; unclear D gene. V was cut by 1 base and J by 3 bases, with 16 bases left in between. The CDR3 sequence is 17 residues long. The germline CDR1 and CDR2 sequences are SGHTA and FQGNSA. This CDR3 is CASSLVGRGSYNQPQHF. The CDR3 nucleotides read TGTGCCAGCAGCTTAGTCGGTAGAGGCAGCTACAATCAGCCCCAGCATTTT.

The rearrangement uses TRBV10-3 and TRBJ2-7; TRBD1 is a possible D gene (6 bases). This CDR3 region has 14 residues. V lost 4 bases and J 0 bases, leaving 10 bases between the germline ends. Per the germline V gene, CDR1 is ENHRY and CDR2 is SYGVKD. CDR3 region: CAISATDSSYEQYF. The DNA of the CDR3 is TGTGCCATCAGTGCGACGGACAGCTCCTACGAGCAGTACTTC.

V usage is TRBV7-8 and J usage is TRBJ2-3; D not resolved. The CDR3 runs 16 residues. The V and J ends lost 5 bases and 1 base respectively, with 16 bases between them. Germline V gene lookup returns CDR1 SGHVS and CDR2 FQNEAQ. CDR3 protein: CASSPGLGIGTDTQYF. The CDR3 DNA is TGTGCCAGCAGCCCAGGTCTTGGAATAGGCACAGATACGCAGTATTTT.

The chain couples TRBV21-1 to TRBJ1-1. TRBV21-1 is an annotated pseudogene. This CDR3 spans 13 amino acids. CDR3 in DNA: TGTGCCAGCAGCCCTTGTCGGGACACTGAAGCTTTCTTT. It translates to CASSPCRDTEAFF.

This chain joins TRBV10-1 and TRBJ2-3; weak D call: TRBD1 (7 bases). Trimming stripped 1 base from V and 4 bases from J, with 12 bases between. The CDR3 contains 15 residues. Germline-derived CDR1 and CDR2 are WNHNN and SYGVQD (reference sequence). CDR3 nucleotide sequence: TGCGCCAGCAGTGAGTGGAGGGGGCTGGCAGATACGCAGTATTTT. Its translation: CASSEWRGLADTQYF.

V is TRBV7-2 and J is TRBJ2-3; the match to TRBD2 covers 8 bases. Germline CDR1 is SGHTA and CDR2 is FQGNSA. The length of the CDR3 is 15 residues. Germline trimming cut 3 bases from V and 1 base from J; bases unmatched to any gene: 3. The CDR3 reads CASSLSGGRTDTQYF. For the CDR3, the DNA is TGTGCCAGCAGCTTGTCGGGGGGGCGCACAGATACGCAGTATTTT.